This T cell receptor (beta chain) was recovered during a study of monozygotic twins with inflammatory bowel disease. The CDR3 extends over 15 amino acids. Germline V gene data show CDR1 as SGHRS and CDR2 as YFSETQ. On this clonotype: Its specificity is unknown.

Broader study findings: Patient-to-patient differences in immunosuppressive treatment may have added variability to the repertoires. Inverse Simpson values showed less TCRbeta diversity in IBD patients than in their healthy co-twins.

Through template switching, UMIs that included a 6-nucleotide sample barcode were added. TCRdb re-called the 5' RACE reads and catalogs CDR3 proteins one per entry, DNA excluded. The sample's table shows fewer than 350,000 distinct CDR3 sequences. The V and J genes are TRBV5-1 and TRBJ2-7; the D gene TCRdb calls, TRBD2, cannot be checked with no DNA. Sequencing was carried out using blood. This TCR was sampled from a human donor with ulcerative colitis or Crohn's disease, or a healthy co-twin of an affected twin (not recorded which). This CDR3 is CASSLGTGGGNEQYF.